These T cell receptor beta chains were read from a single sample in a study of synovial regulatory T cells in juvenile arthritis. The method was immunoSEQ multiplex PCR; TCRdb's version includes in-frame clones alone and lacks a portion of them. The sample yields about 2,200 clones, of which the top ten take up approximately 11%. The sample consisted of Treg cells from the synovium. These receptors came from a donor aged 2-35 years with juvenile idiopathic arthritis. CDR3s include the opening cysteine and the closing phenylalanine or tryptophan. Expanded clones are given a class, and other clones once, few, many or no size at all.

V gene	J gene	clone size	CDR3 protein
TRBV19	TRBJ1-5	large	CASSTSRGSADYQPQHF
TRBV5-4	TRBJ1-1	medium-sized	CASSLDRGNTEAFF
TRBV5-5	TRBJ1-4	medium-sized	CASSLRGEKLFF
TRBV25-1	TRBJ2-1	medium-sized	CASSENRLAGGYNEQFF
TRBV19	TRBJ1-5	medium-sized	CATAIYGTGGLTPQHF
TRBV2	TRBJ2-5	NA	CASSVISSLGETQYF
TRBV28	TRBJ2-1	NA	CASSSRTSGRGNEQFF
TRBV7-9	TRBJ2-7	medium-sized	CASSPPGLPGYEQYF
TRBV27	TRBJ1-1	NA	CASSSHSNPGAEASF
TRBV7-3	TRBJ2-2	medium-sized	CASSTQNTGELFF
TRBV27	TRBJ2-3	medium-sized	CASSEQAGADTQYF
TRBV7-6	TRBJ2-7	medium-sized	CASSPSTISYEQYF
TRBV15	TRBJ2-5	medium-sized	CATSRGGVGEETQYF
TRBV5-1	TRBJ2-7	medium-sized	CASSPTAGGYEQYF
TRBV15	TRBJ2-1	medium-sized	CATSREFGYNEQFF
TRBV19	TRBJ2-1	NA	CASTRGSYNEQFF
TRBV6-6	TRBJ2-5	medium-sized	CASSYGMGETQYF
TRBV7-3	TRBJ1-1	medium-sized	CASSLSNPRTYRDTEAFF
TRBV10-2	TRBJ2-7	medium-sized	CASSESAGGRIGTYEQYF
TRBV5-1	TRBJ2-4	medium-sized	CASSLVAGGPSGDIQYF
TRBV5-6	TRBJ1-5	medium-sized	CASSLAGIHQPQHF
TRBV19	TRBJ2-2	medium-sized	CASSMGQVTGELFF
TRBV2	TRBJ2-3	medium-sized	CASSDRGHGSTDTQYF
TRBV20-1	TRBJ1-2	NA	CSASPVTGYTF
TRBV1	TRBJ2-3	NA	CTSSQPMGTNPDTDTQYF
TRBV18	TRBJ1-5	medium-sized	CASSPTDRGDQPQHF
TRBV7-7	TRBJ2-2	medium-sized	CASSHDRDTGELFF